Following are 13 T cell receptor beta chains from one sample sequenced in a study of T-cell reconstitution after alpha-beta-depleted transplantation in children. Unique molecular identifiers were incorporated during preparation of the TCRbeta library. TCRdb recomputed calls from the PCR reads with MiXCR, one row per CDR3 protein. Seen here are about 22,000 distinct CDR3 sequences, 9.5% to 13% observed once, and the top ten hold 23%. The input for sequencing was PBMCs from the stem cell graft donor, taken from the stem cell graft. These receptors all stem from a human donor who donated a stem cell graft to a child with chronic granulomatous disease.

There are many counts of this clonotype. The chain employs TRBV7-2 and TRBJ2-3, with 14 bases lining up with TRBD2. CDR1 is SGHTA, CDR2 FQGNSA, per germline. The CDR3 runs to 18 residues. V trimming: 0 bases; J trimming: 3 bases; junction bases outside the gene matches: 5. The CDR3 spells CASSLASGTSGGTDTQYF. CDR3 coding DNA: TGTGCCAGCAGCTTAGCCTCCGGGACTAGCGGGGGTACAGATACGCAGTATTTT.

The chain combines TRBV5-1 with TRBJ2-1, with 7 bases lining up with TRBD2. Germline V gives CDR1 SGHRS, CDR2 YFSETQ. Unmatched junction bases numbered 13, after V lost 3 bases and J lost 7 bases. This CDR3 is 16 amino acids long. For the CDR3, the DNA is TGCGCCAGCAGCTGGGCGGGGGACGGAGGACGGAATGAGCAGTTCTTC. It translates to CASSWAGDGGRNEQFF.

This clonotype is medium-sized. The chain employs TRBV7-9 and TRBJ2-1; D gene unclear. Looked up from germline, CDR1 is SEHNR and CDR2 is FQNEAQ (reference sequence). This CDR3 has 16 residues. Trimming took 2 bases from V and 2 from J, leaving 13 bases between them. This CDR3 is CASSLLPTNTYNEQFF. The CDR3 DNA reads TGTGCCAGCAGCTTATTGCCTACGAATACCTACAATGAGCAGTTCTTC.

This clonotype was picked up many times. The chain employs TRBV7-2 and TRBJ1-3; perhaps TRBD1 as D (6 bases). This CDR3 has 15 residues. V was trimmed by 5 bases and J by 4 bases, leaving 15 bases between them. The germline CDR1 and CDR2 sequences are SGHTA and FQGNSA. The CDR3 reads CASSHRQGKGNTIYF. The CDR3 nucleotides are TGTGCCAGCAGCCACCGCCAGGGGAAAGGAAACACCATATATTTT.

This clonotype has a count of ten or more. The chain employs TRBV29-1 and TRBJ1-2; D call uncertain. The germline V gene encodes CDR1 SQVTM and CDR2 ANQGSEA. V was clipped by 0 bases and J by 4 bases, with 6 bases between them. The CDR3 length is 12 residues. The CDR3 coding sequence is TGCAGCGTTGAAGATCGAAGCTATGGCTACACCTTC. Translation gives CSVEDRSYGYTF.

This clonotype occurred many times. This chain connects TRBV2 to TRBJ2-2, with D unresolved. Trimming took 4 bases from V and 7 from J, leaving 10 bases between them. The CDR3 totals 13 residues. Germline CDR1 and CDR2: SNHLY and FYNNEI. This CDR3 reads CASSVLPLGELFF. The CDR3 region has the DNA TGTGCCAGCAGTGTTTTGCCCCTCGGGGAGCTGTTTTTT.

This clonotype was seen at least ten times. The rearrangement uses TRBV2 and TRBJ2-7; 8 nucleotides agree with TRBD2. V shed 3 bases and J 0 bases; nucleotides not matched to a gene: 4. Germline V gives CDR1 SNHLY, CDR2 FYNNEI. This CDR3 comprises 15 residues. CDR3 region: CASSESGGSSYEQYF. The CDR3 DNA sequence: TGTGCCAGCAGTGAGTCGGGAGGGAGCTCCTACGAGCAGTACTTC.

Ten or more counts support this clonotype. The gene calls are TRBV25-1 and TRBJ1-3, with TRBD1 identical over 8 bases. The CDR3 is 14 residues long. The V gene end was trimmed by 4 bases and the J gene end by 5 bases; junction bases not matched to a gene: 4. The germline gives CDR1 MGHDK, CDR2 SYGVNS. This CDR3 is CASSAGTGRNTIYF. The CDR3 DNA sequence: TGTGCCAGCAGTGCTGGGACAGGCAGAAACACCATATATTTT. The full variable domain, its missing parts supplied by reference TRBV25-1 and TRBJ1-3, is EADIYQTPRYLVIGTGKKITLECSQTMGHDKMYWYQQDPGMELHLIHYSYGVNSTEKGDLSSESTVSRIRTEHFPLTLESARPSHTSQYLCASSAGTGRNTIYFGEGSWLTVV.

At least ten counts were recorded for this clonotype. The V and J genes are TRBV5-1 and TRBJ1-1; 9 bases are a match to TRBD1. Germline CDR1 reads SGHRS; CDR2 reads YFSETQ. V was pared by 0 bases and J by 6 bases, with 6 bases of the junction left unmatched. This CDR3 contains 15 residues. CDR3 in amino acids: CASSLGDRDGAEAFF. DNA of the CDR3: TGCGCCAGCAGCTTGGGGGACAGGGATGGAGCTGAAGCTTTCTTT.

This clonotype has ten or more counts. V usage is TRBV20-1 and J usage is TRBJ2-1; perhaps D is TRBD1 or TRBD2 (5 bases each). The CDR3 is 15 residues long. Germline CDR1 reads DFQATT; CDR2 reads SNEGSKA (reference sequence). V lost 6 bases and J 0 bases, leaving 15 bases between the germline ends. Here the CDR3 DNA reads TGCAGTGCCACCGGGACCCACAGCTCCTACAATGAGCAGTTCTTC. The encoded protein is CSATGTHSSYNEQFF.

This clonotype was counted many times. This chain joins TRBV28 and TRBJ1-1; D gene uncertain. The CDR3 runs 16 residues. The germline V gene encodes CDR1 MDHEN and CDR2 SYDVKM. The ends were cut back, 7 bases at V and 2 bases at J, with 20 bases in the middle. In DNA form, the CDR3 reads TGTGCCAGCAACCCCGTGGGCATATCCAAAAACACTGAAGCTTTCTTT. Translating it yields CASNPVGISKNTEAFF.

This clonotype was counted many times. The chain links TRBV20-1 to TRBJ2-7, with 14 positions matching TRBD2. CDR3 length equals 14 residues. The V segment lost 2 bases and the J segment 8 bases; nucleotides outside the gene matches: 5. Germline CDR1 is DFQATT and CDR2 is SNEGSKA (reference sequence). CDR3 sequence reads: CSARRGLAGAKQYF. Written as DNA, the CDR3 is TGCAGTGCTAGAAGGGGACTAGCGGGAGCAAAGCAGTACTTC.

The chain carries TRBV27 and TRBJ1-1; D gene unclear. The CDR3 runs 13 residues. The germline CDR1 and CDR2 sequences are MNHEY and SMNVEV (reference sequence). Trimming stripped 2 bases from V and 1 base from J, with 5 bases between. DNA for the CDR3: TGTGCCAGCAGTTTAAACAAGAACACTGAAGCTTTCTTT. Amino acid sequence: CASSLNKNTEAFF.